The clone carrying this T cell receptor beta chain has more than one count but fewer than ten. Primed by a sample-barcoded 5' primer and a J-beta primer mix, a second PCR proceeded for about 6 to 12 cycles. TCRdb used MiXCR to reprocess the 5' RACE reads, holding one entry per CDR3 protein. The sample has 1.8 million or so distinct CDR3 sequences; about 39% are singletons. Germline values: CDR1 ENHRY, CDR2 SYGVKD. V dropped 0 bases and J dropped 2 bases, with 8 bases sitting between them. The CDR3 covers 15 residues. This sample is part of a study of blood T cells in healthy people across ages. The chain recombines TRBV10-3 with TRBJ1-5, with D possibly being TRBD1 (6 bases). This sequence originates from a human donor in good health. Sequenced sample: blood. This chain's CDR3 is CAISESRQGNQPQHF. CDR3 in DNA: TGTGCCATCAGTGAGTCCCGACAGGGCAATCAGCCCCAGCATTTT.